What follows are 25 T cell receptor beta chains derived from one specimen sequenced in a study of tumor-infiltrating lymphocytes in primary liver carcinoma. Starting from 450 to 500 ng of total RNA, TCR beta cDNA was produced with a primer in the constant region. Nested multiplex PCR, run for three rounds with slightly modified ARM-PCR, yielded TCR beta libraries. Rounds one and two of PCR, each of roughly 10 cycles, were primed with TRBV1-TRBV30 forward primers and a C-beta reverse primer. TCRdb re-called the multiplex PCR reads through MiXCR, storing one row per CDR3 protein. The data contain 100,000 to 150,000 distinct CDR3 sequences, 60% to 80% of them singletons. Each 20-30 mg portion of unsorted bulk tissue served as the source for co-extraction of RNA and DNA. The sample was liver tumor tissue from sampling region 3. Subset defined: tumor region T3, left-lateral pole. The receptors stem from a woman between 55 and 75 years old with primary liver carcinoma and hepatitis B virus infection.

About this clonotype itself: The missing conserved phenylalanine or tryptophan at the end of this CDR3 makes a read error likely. The CDR3 DNA is TGCAGCGTTACTCCGACAGGGGGCTACGAGCAGTACTCC. Translated, it gives CSVTPTGGYEQYS. The V gene is TRBV29-1, the J gene TRBJ2-7; 9 bases map to TRBD1. CDR1 and CDR2 from the germline V gene are SQVTM and ANQGSEA. This CDR3 comprises 13 residues. With V trimmed by 5 bases and J by 3 bases, 5 bases remained unmatched.

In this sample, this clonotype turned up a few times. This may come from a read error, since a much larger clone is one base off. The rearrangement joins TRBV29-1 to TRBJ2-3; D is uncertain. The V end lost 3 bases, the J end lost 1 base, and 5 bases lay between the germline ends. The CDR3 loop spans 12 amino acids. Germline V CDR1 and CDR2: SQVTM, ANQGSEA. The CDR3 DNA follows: TGCAGCGTTGACAAGGGCACAGATACGCAGTATTTT. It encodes CSVDKGTDTQYF.

The CDR3 sequence: CASGGLYEQYF. For the CDR3, the DNA is TGTGCCAGCGGGGGCCTCTACGAGCAGTACTTC. The rearrangement joins TRBV6-5 to TRBJ2-7; possible D gene TRBD1, 6 bases. CDR3 size: 11 residues. The ends were cut back, 8 bases at V and 3 bases at J, with 8 bases in the middle. In germline, CDR1 is MNHEY, CDR2 SVGAGI.

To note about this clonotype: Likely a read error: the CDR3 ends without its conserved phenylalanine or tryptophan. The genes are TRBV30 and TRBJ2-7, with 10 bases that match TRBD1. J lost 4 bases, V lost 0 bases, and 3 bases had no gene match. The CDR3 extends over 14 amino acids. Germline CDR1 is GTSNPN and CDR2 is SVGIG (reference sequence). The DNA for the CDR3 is TGTGCCTGGAGTGTGGGGACAGGGGCTTACGAGCAGTACTCC. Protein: CAWSVGTGAYEQYS.

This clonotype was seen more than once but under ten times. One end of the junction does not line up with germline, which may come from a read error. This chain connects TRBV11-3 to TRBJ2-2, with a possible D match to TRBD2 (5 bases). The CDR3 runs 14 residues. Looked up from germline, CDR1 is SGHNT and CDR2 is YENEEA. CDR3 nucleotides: TGTGCCAACAGCCCCTTAAGCGGCTCCGGGGAGCTGTTTTTT. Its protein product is CANSPLSGSGELFF.

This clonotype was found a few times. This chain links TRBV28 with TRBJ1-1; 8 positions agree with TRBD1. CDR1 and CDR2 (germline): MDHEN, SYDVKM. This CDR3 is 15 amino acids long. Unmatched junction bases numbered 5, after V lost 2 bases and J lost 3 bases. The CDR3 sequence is CASSLTGGQDTEAFF. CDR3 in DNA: TGTGCCAGCAGTTTAACAGGGGGACAGGACACTGAAGCTTTCTTT.

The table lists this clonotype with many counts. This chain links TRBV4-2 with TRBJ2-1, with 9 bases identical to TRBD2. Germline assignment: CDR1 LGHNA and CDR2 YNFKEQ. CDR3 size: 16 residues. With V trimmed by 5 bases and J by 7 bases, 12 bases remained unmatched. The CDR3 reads CASSTRESGRKNEQFF. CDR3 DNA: TGTGCCAGCAGCACGAGGGAAAGCGGGAGGAAAAATGAGCAGTTCTTC.

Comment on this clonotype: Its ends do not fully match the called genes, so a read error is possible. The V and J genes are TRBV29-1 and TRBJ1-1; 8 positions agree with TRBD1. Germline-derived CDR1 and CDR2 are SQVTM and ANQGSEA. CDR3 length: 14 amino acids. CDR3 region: CSPRDRNLNTEAFF. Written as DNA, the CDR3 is TGCAGCCCCCGGGACAGGAACCTGAACACCGAAGCTTTCTTT.

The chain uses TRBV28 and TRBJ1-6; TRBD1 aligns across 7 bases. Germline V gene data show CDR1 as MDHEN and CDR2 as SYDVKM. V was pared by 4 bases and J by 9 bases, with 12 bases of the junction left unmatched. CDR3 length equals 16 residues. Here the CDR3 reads CASSSFTRQGPSPLHF. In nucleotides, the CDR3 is TGTGCCAGCAGTTCCTTCACCAGACAGGGACCTTCACCCCTCCACTTT.

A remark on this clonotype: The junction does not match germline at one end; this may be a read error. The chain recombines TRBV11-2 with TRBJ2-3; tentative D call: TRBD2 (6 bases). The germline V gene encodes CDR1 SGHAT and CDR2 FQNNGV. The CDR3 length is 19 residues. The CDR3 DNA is TGTGCCAGCAGCCCCGAGAGGGTGGGAGATAGCGGCCGCACAAATACGCAGTATTTT. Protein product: CASSPERVGDSGRTNTQYF.

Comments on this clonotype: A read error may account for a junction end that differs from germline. CDR3 sequence reads: CASKAGGPGANILTF. The CDR3 DNA follows: TGCGCCAGCAAAGCGGGAGGGCCTGGGGCCAACATCCTGACTTTC. The chain is built from TRBV5-1 and TRBJ2-6; 10 bases align to TRBD2. CDR1 is SGHRS, CDR2 YFSETQ, per germline. The CDR3 spans 15 residues.

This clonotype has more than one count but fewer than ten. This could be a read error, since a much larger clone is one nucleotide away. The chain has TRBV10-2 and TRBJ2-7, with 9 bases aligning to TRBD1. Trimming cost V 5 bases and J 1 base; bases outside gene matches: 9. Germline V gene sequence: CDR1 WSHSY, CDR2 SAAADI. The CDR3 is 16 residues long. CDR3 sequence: CASSLPTGGTSYEQYF. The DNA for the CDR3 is TGCGCCAGCAGTCTCCCCACAGGGGGCACGTCCTACGAGCAGTACTTC.

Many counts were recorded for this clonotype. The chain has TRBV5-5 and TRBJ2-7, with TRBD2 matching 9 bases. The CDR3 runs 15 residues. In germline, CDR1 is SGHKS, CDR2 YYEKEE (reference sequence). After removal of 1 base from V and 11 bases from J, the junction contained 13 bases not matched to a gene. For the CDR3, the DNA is TGTGCCAGCAGCTTGTCAACTCAGGGTAGCGGGGGAGAGTACTTC. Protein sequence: CASSLSTQGSGGEYF.

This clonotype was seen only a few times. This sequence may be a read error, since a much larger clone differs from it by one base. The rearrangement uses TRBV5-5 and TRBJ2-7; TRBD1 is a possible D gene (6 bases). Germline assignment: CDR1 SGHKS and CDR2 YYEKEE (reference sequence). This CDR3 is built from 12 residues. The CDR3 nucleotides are TGTGCCAACAGCTTACAGGGATTCGAGCAGTACTTC. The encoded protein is CANSLQGFEQYF.

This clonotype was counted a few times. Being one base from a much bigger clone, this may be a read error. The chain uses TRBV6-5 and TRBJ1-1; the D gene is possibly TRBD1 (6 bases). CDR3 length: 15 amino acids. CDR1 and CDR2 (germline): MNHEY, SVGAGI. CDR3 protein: CAGRRPGALNTEAFF. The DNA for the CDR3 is TGTGCCGGCAGAAGACCAGGGGCCTTGAACACTGAAGCTTTCTTT.

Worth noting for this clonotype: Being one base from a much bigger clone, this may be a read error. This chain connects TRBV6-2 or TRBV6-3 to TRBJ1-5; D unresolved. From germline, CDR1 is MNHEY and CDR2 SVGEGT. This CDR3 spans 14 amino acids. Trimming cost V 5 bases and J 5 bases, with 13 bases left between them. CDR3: CASSPAAEDQPQHF. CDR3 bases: TGTGCCAGCAGTCCGGCCGCTGAGGATCAGCCCCAGCATTTT.

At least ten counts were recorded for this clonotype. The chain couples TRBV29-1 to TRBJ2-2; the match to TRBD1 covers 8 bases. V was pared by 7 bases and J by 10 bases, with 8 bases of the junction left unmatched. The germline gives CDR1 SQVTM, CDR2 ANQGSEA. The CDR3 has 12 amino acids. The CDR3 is CSAQGAALELFF. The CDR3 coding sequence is TGCAGCGCGCAGGGGGCTGCTTTGGAGCTGTTTTTT.

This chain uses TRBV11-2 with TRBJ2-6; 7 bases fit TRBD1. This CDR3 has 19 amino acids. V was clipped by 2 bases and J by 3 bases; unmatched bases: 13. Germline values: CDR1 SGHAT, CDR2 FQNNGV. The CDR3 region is CASSLWPTGQIVGANVLTF. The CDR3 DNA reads TGTGCCAGCAGCTTATGGCCTACGGGACAGATAGTTGGGGCCAACGTCCTGACTTTC.

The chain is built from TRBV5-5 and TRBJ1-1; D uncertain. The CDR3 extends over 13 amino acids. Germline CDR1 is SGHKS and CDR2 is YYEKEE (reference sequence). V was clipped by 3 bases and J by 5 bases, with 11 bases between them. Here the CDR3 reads CASSWAKRTEAFF. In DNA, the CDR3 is TGTGCCAGCAGCTGGGCAAAGAGGACTGAAGCTTTCTTT.

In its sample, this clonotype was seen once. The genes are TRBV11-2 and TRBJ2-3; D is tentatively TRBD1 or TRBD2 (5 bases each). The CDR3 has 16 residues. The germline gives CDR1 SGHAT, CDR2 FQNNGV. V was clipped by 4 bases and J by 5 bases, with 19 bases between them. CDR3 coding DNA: TGTGCCAGCAGCTCAGCCCGGTTACAGGAGGTAGATACGCAGTATTTT. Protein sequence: CASSSARLQEVDTQYF.

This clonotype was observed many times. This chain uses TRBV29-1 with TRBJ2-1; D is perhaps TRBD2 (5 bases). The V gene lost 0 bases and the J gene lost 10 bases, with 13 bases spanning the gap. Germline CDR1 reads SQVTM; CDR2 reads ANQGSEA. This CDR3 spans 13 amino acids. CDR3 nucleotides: TGCAGCGTTGAAGATCGGGGTCTTAAGGAGCAGTTCTTC. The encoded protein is CSVEDRGLKEQFF.

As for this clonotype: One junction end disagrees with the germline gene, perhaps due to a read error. Written as DNA, the CDR3 is TGCACCAGCAGCTTGGACACAGGACAGGGACCTATCTATGGCTACACCTTC. This gives the protein CTSSLDTGQGPIYGYTF. V gene TRBV5-1 combines with J gene TRBJ1-2, with 8 bases lining up with TRBD1. Germline CDR1 reads SGHRS; CDR2 reads YFSETQ. The CDR3 runs to 17 residues. Looking up the rest from reference TRBV5-1 and TRBJ1-2 gives the full variable domain: KAGVTQTPRYLIKTRGQQVTLSCSPISGHRSVSWYQQTPGQGLQFLFEYFSETQRNKGNFPGRFSGRQFSNSRSEMNVSTLELGDSALYLCTSSLDTGQGPIYGYTFGSGTRLTVV.

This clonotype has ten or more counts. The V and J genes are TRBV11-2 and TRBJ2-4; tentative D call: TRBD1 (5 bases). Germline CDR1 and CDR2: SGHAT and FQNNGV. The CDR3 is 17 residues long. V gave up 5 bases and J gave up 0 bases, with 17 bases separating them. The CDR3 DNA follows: TGTGCCAGCAGCCCCCGGTCAGGGTTGATAGCCAAAAACATTCAGTACTTC. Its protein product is CASSPRSGLIAKNIQYF.

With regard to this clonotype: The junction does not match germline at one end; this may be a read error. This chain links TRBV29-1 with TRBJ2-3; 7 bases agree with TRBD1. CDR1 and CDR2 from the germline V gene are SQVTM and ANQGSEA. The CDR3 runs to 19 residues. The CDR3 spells CSVASRDSRHIQRTDTQYF. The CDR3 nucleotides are TGCAGTGTTGCAAGCCGGGACAGCCGACACATCCAACGCACAGATACGCAGTATTTT.

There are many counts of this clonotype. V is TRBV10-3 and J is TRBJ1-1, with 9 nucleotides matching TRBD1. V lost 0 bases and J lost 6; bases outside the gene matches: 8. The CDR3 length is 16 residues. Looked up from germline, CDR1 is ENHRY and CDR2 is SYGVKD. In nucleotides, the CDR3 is TGTGCCATCAGTGAGTCAGGGGTCAGGGACAGGGCTGAAGCTTTCTTT. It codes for CAISESGVRDRAEAFF.